Listed below are T cell receptor beta chains from one sample, sequenced in a study of human T cells and chemical hapten exposure. TCRdb analysed the RACE reads with MiXCR anew, one entry per CDR3 protein. The sample shows approximately 400,000 distinct CDR3 sequences, 4.5% to 5.5% of them seen only once. Specimen: whole blood, collected in connection with sensitization to the hapten diphenylcyclopropenone (DPC). Receptor source: a woman between 45 and 65 years old with alopecia areata. Some clones in this sample may be carry-over from other donors' samples. The conserved cysteine and the conserved F or W are not part of the CDR3 here. D genes are given only for firm matches.

V	D	CDR3
TRBV4-2	TRBD2	ASSDGRSLNEQF
TRBV12-3/TRBV12-4	-	ASSPATYEQY
TRBV28	-	ASSPDEYSASSYNSPLH
TRBV6-2/TRBV6-3	TRBD1	ASSRVDRDIRQPQH
TRBV3-1	-	ASSQDQGWGQPQH
TRBV5-1	-	ASSLDREAGYT
TRBV30	-	AWSLSIVDREV
TRBV12-3/TRBV12-4	-	ASSLNVYGYT
TRBV29-1	-	SVADGSLNYGYT
TRBV7-9	-	ASSLVYRYEQY
TRBV9	-	ASSVSPGETQY
TRBV7-9	TRBD1	ASSRGQGEKAF
TRBV13	-	ASSRALGPTDTQY
TRBV4-1	-	ASSQEVQGPNYGYT
TRBV2	-	ASNPGLSTDTQY
TRBV20-1	TRBD1	SASGQEEELF
TRBV6-5	TRBD1	ASSSRQGGGKAF
TRBV20-1	-	SARDNPLSGANVLT
TRBV9	TRBD2	ASSVAGGGYNEQF
TRBV5-1	TRBD2	ASSFGLADEQY
TRBV7-3	-	ASSPLGGYNEQF
TRBV7-2	-	ASSLNPQVRIQY
TRBV6-5	TRBD1	ASSYAVAGGREQF
TRBV10-3	-	AITPTGGSTDTQY
TRBV4-3	TRBD2	ASSQDGAGVDTDTQY
TRBV5-1	TRBD2	ASSLISGAPDTQY
TRBV3-1	-	ASSGDSLVLF
TRBV11-2	TRBD1	ASSFVTGVGDTQY
TRBV5-1	-	ASSSSFTGPKNEQF
TRBV2	-	ASSEGHLGLVETQY
TRBV10-3	TRBD1	AITQGDEQF
TRBV29-1	-	SVEGVAADTQY
TRBV6-5	TRBD2	ASRLWTSKGGEQF
TRBV25-1	-	ASTLTGTRGELF
TRBV6-6	-	ASGIPRGSYGYT
TRBV12-3/TRBV12-4	-	ASSFLARATEAF
TRBV20-1	TRBD2	SASGGATDTQY
TRBV18	-	ASSPGGGEALNQPQH
TRBV28	TRBD1	ASEGQTGELF
TRBV12-3/TRBV12-4	TRBD1	ASSPRTGEYSNQPQH
TRBV10-3	-	AIQRGGEYGYT
TRBV28	-	ASSFWQGDTGELF
TRBV5-6	TRBD2	ASSSLAGTQSADTQY
TRBV5-6	TRBD1	ASSPTGQYNEQF
TRBV10-2	TRBD1	ASGDTGVSTGELF